The text below deals with one TCR beta chain. Its target is not known. The assay was immunoSEQ multiplex PCR, and TCRdb's table has in-frame clones only and misses some. In the table there are roughly 150,000 clones, more than 75% of which are singletons. This specimen comes from a study of cytomegalovirus exposure and HLA in healthy donors. Whole-study findings and limits: Rarity characterized most TCR sequences, yet some public TCRs appeared in many donors. The authors enumerated some 160 TCR beta chains as linked to cytomegalovirus. In vitro experiments confirmed that three CMV-associated chains were specific for CMV antigens.

The receptor comes from a man aged 18-30 years in good health and CMV-seronegative. Sequencing used PBMCs.

The CDR3 loop reads CASSSNLAGWGGELFF. The CDR3 DNA follows: TGTGCCAGCAGCTCAAATCTAGCGGGGTGGGGCGGGGAGCTGTTTTTT. The chain links TRBV6-6 to TRBJ2-2; the match to TRBD2 covers 9 bases. The CDR3 extends over 16 amino acids. The junction had 12 bases not matched to a gene; V was cut back by 6 bases and J by 7 bases. Germline values: CDR1 MNHNY, CDR2 SVGAGI (reference sequence).